One sample yielded the 9 T cell receptor beta chains listed below, sequenced in a study of cytomegalovirus exposure and HLA in healthy donors. This PCR relied on a set of 60 Vbeta primers and 13 Jbeta primers. This table comes from immunoSEQ multiplex PCR, and its TCRdb copy is limited to in-frame clones, with some not included. The sample records roughly 190,000 clones, 55% to 65% being singletons. The sequenced material came from PBMCs. The source of these receptors is a man aged 35 to 55 in good health and CMV-seronegative.

The chain combines TRBV5-4 with TRBJ1-2; TRBD1 might be the D (6 bases). V was shortened by 4 bases and J by 13 bases, with 17 bases between the two germline ends. This CDR3 has 12 residues. Germline-derived CDR1 and CDR2 are SGHNT and YYREEE (reference sequence). The CDR3 region has the DNA TGTGCCAGCAGCATCAAACTCAGGGGCAGCACCTTC. Amino acid sequence: CASSIKLRGSTF.

This clone came up once. The rearrangement joins TRBV30 to TRBJ2-1, with D unresolved. The V gene lost 1 base and the J gene lost 9 bases, with 13 bases spanning the gap. CDR3 size: 13 residues. The V gene's germline CDR1 is GTSNPN and CDR2 SVGIG (reference sequence). The CDR3 DNA reads TGTGCCTGGAGTGGCACTAAGTTGGGTGAGCAGTTCTTC. This translates into CAWSGTKLGEQFF. Drawing the rest from reference TRBV30 and TRBJ2-1, the complete variable domain is SQTIHQWPATLVQPVGSPLSLECTVEGTSNPNLYWYRQAAGRGLQLLFYSVGIGQISSEVPQNLSASRPQDRQFILSSKKLLLSDSGFYLCAWSGTKLGEQFFGPGTRLTVL.

The chain uses TRBV30 and TRBJ2-7; 9 positions match TRBD1. V lost 7 bases, J lost 6 bases, and 10 bases stayed unmatched. CDR3 length: 13 residues. CDR1 is GTSNPN and CDR2 is SVGIG in the germline V gene (reference sequence). The CDR3 spells CASTTGGSREQYF. In DNA form, the CDR3 reads TGTGCCTCTACGACAGGGGGGTCGCGCGAGCAGTACTTC.

This clone was seen only once. This rearrangement joins TRBV27 to TRBJ2-1, with D hard to call. The CDR3 sequence is 13 residues long. V was cut by 5 bases and J by 7 bases, with 12 bases left in between. Per the germline V gene, CDR1 is MNHEY and CDR2 is SMNVEV (reference sequence). This CDR3 reads CASSNLPGNEQFF. The DNA for the CDR3 is TGTGCCAGCAGTAATCTACCCGGGAATGAGCAGTTCTTC.

CDR3 region: CASTRGGAGELFF. CDR3 sequence (DNA): TGTGCCAGCACCCGAGGGGGAGCCGGGGAGCTGTTTTTT. V gene TRBV2 combines with J gene TRBJ2-2; weak D call: TRBD1 (6 bases). The CDR3 loop spans 13 amino acids. Germline CDR1 is SNHLY and CDR2 is FYNNEI. Deletions cut 7 bases from V and 6 bases from J, with 12 bases between.

This clone came up a few times. The rearrangement joins TRBV5-1 to TRBJ2-7; possible D gene TRBD1, 6 bases. Germline V gene lookup returns CDR1 SGHRS and CDR2 YFSETQ. This CDR3 contains 14 residues. The V gene lost 4 bases and the J gene lost 4 bases, with 15 bases spanning the gap. The CDR3 loop reads CASSPRDTQYEQYF. The CDR3 coding sequence is TGCGCCAGCAGCCCCCGGGACACCCAATACGAGCAGTACTTC.

V usage is TRBV19 and J usage is TRBJ2-7; the D gene is possibly TRBD1 (6 bases). V dropped 4 bases and J dropped 3 bases, with 16 bases sitting between them. The CDR3 totals 15 residues. The germline V gene encodes CDR1 LNHDA and CDR2 SQIVND (reference sequence). CDR3 nucleotides: TGTGCCAGTAGTAAAGACAGGTCTTTACTCTACGAGCAGTACTTC. Its protein is CASSKDRSLLYEQYF.

This rearrangement joins TRBV14 to TRBJ2-3; 11 bases line up with TRBD1. Germline CDR1 reads SGHDN; CDR2 reads FVKESK. This CDR3 is 17 amino acids long. The J segment lost 6 bases and the V segment lost 5 bases, leaving 13 bases of the junction unmatched. The CDR3 here is CASSARDRGTIMDTQYF. The CDR3 DNA is TGTGCCAGCAGCGCCCGGGACAGGGGGACCATAATGGATACGCAGTATTTT. The complete variable domain, with remaining parts taken from reference TRBV14 and TRBJ2-3, reads EAGVTQFPSHSVIEKGQTVTLRCDPISGHDNLYWYRRVMGKEIKFLLHFVKESKQDESGMPNNRFLAERTGGTYSTLKVQPAELEDSGVYFCASSARDRGTIMDTQYFGPGTRLTVL.

The J gene is TRBJ2-7, the V gene TRBV19; D is undetermined. The CDR3 runs to 13 residues. Germline lookup yields CDR1 LNHDA and CDR2 SQIVND (reference sequence). V dropped 0 bases and J dropped 3 bases, with 6 bases sitting between them. The CDR3 protein is CASSIEGSYEQYF. For the CDR3, the DNA is TGTGCCAGTAGTATAGAGGGCAGCTACGAGCAGTACTTC.